Detailed here is one T cell receptor beta chain. Its antigen is not yet known. No much larger clone exists at a distance of one base, and base qualities are not known. This record belongs to a study of cytomegalovirus exposure and HLA in healthy donors (dated by TCRdb to about 2017). At the level of the whole study: An earlier analysis of roughly 570 of the donors reported roughly 300 Gb of sequence data and 117 million unique TCR beta sequences obtained from around 170 million T cells. Besides the first cohort of 666 subjects, a separate validation cohort made up of 120 different subjects was used. About five DR-DQ haplotypes were handled as single units for association and clustering, since linkage in the cohort was strong. An earlier analysis of some 500 of the donors used high-throughput TCR beta sequencing to judge whether each TCR beta V gene segment behaved as functional or pseudogenic. Every repertoire in the discovery cohort had been generated on one and the same sequencing platform. To study patterns of TCR occurrence, a later analysis re-analyzed previously published TCR beta repertoires from hundreds of donors and added high-resolution HLA genotyping. The number of donors typed differed by locus, with roughly 629-640 for A, B, C, DRB1 and DQB1, more than 500 for DQA1, over 600 for DPA1, and some 470 for DPB1. Rather than using new phenotypic data, the later analysis identified candidate immune exposures from TCR beta sequences and from how often those sequences occurred across donors. The aim of the study was to test whether cataloging public T cell receptors could identify signatures of past pathogen exposure. The genetic ancestry cluster associated with self-reported Caucasian donors included 65% to 90% of the approximately 410 genotyped donors. The study combined high-throughput TCR immunosequencing, statistical association of individual TCRs with disease status, and machine learning to predict cytomegalovirus infection status. A later genetic analysis used genome-wide SNP genotypes for about three fifths of the 666 donors, treating that subset as a discovery cohort. HLA typing included class I and class II loci at four-digit resolution. On average, roughly 200,000 unique TCR beta nucleotide sequences were sequenced per donor among more than 350 genotyped donors of the cohort, with roughly 18% of those sequences being non-productive. An early release that covered approximately 600 HLA-typed donors contained 250 to 350 gigabases of sequencing data and 70 million to 100 million unique TCR sequences. The study used immunosequencing to profile the T cell repertoires of some 600 subjects and linked those repertoires to cytomegalovirus serostatus. Donor age, sex, ethnicity and CMV serostatus were collected together with the repertoire data. Results and caveats for the whole study, not just this receptor: HLA typing was unavailable for some donors at each locus, so association tests used only the typed subset. A group of highly shared sequence variants was considered likely to be a technical artifact of the sequencing pipeline. The classifier was reported to diagnose cytomegalovirus status with high specificity and sensitivity in both the original and validation cohorts. In a later analysis, HLA-associated TCR beta chains showed more clonal expansion and lower generation probabilities than non-associated chains that were equally common. In a later analysis, several top co-occurrence clusters were reported to appear linked to parvovirus B19, influenza, CMV and Epstein-Barr virus. Because the 87-base-pair reads could not distinguish some IMGT-functional V segments, including TRBV6-2 and TRBV6-3, those segments were excluded. The only immune exposure information available for the cohort was CMV serostatus. An association between a missense DCLRE1C variant and V-gene and J-gene trimming of TCR beta chains was found in a later genetic analysis and replicated in an independent cohort. In the study, some 160 TCR beta chains were listed as associated with cytomegalovirus. Presence/absence analyses assumed roughly uniform sequencing depth across donors, an assumption that may not hold. A later analysis associated about 17,000 TCR beta sequences with specific HLA alleles at a false discovery rate of 0.05. Because counts were too low, about 18 rarely observed V segments, including chromosome 9 orphons, were excluded from the earlier analysis of fewer than 650 of the donors. An earlier analysis of some 590 of the donors showed that most TCR beta V segments appeared in productive rearrangements either about 87% or about 30% of the time, which broadly matched IMGT annotations. The authors suggested that the approach could potentially be extended to other disease states and immunological phenotypes. A further reported finding was that TCR beta sequences accurately predicted the HLA-A and HLA-B alleles for most subjects in the first cohort. Strong co-occurrence of HLA alleles, especially DR and DQ, made assigning TCR associations to individual alleles difficult. Compared with the roughly 700-donor mean, donors in an Asian-associated ancestry cluster had fewer N-insertions in productive TCRs, according to a later genetic analysis. A later analysis found that TCR association rates varied across HLA loci, with DRB1 alleles showing the most associated TCRs and HLA-C alleles the fewest. The cohort was sequenced for TCR beta chains only, and without alpha or paired-chain data the features that could be detected were limited. A few of the identified cytomegalovirus-associated TCR beta chains were confirmed in vitro to be specific for cytomegalovirus antigens. While some public TCRs were present in many individuals, most TCR sequences turned up only very rarely across donors. In a later analysis, most CMV-associated TCR beta chains were found to appear HLA-restricted, with HLA associations seemingly driven largely by CMV exposure. Correlated functional status among segregating V segments might reflect linkage disequilibrium, but an unknown experimental factor could not be ruled out.

The cohort comprised 550 to 700 healthy bone marrow donors. At the time of sampling, every cohort member was nominally healthy, though immune exposures that went unrecorded were likely present. The donor tested CMV seronegative and was one of the 352 seronegative cohort members. Each donor provided a peripheral blood sample, and peripheral blood mononuclear cells were used for TCR beta sequencing. The Qiagen DNeasy Blood Extraction Kit was used to extract genomic DNA from the blood cell samples. Library method: the immunoSEQ multiplex PCR assay. The multiplex PCR relied on a mix of 60 forward primers for TCR Vbeta segments and 13 reverse primers for TCR Jbeta segments. The CDR3 region of rearranged TCR beta genes was amplified from genomic DNA by a multiplex PCR assay. The Illumina HiSeq System was used to sequence the amplified TCR beta libraries as 87-base-pair reads. For the original study's pipeline: In a later analysis, 70 million to 95 million unique TCR beta chains were counted across the approximately 620 repertoires, and roughly 9.9 million of these chains were shared by at least two donors. Raw reads were error-corrected and collapsed into unique sequences with a nearest-neighbor algorithm that merged closely related sequences to remove PCR and sequencing errors. CDR3 sequences were aligned to IMGT reference sequences to assign V, D and J gene segments. For a sequence to be retained, a match of at least six nucleotides to both a V gene segment and a J gene segment was required. A rearrangement was called productive if the CDR3 had no stop codons and remained in frame with V and J, and every other rearrangement was called non-productive. Following IMGT convention, CDR3 was defined as the stretch from the second conserved V-encoded cysteine up to the conserved J-encoded phenylalanine. Sequences without an unambiguous match to a single V gene segment were excluded from the earlier analysis of 450 to 650 of the donors. In an earlier analysis of 587 of the donors, a V segment was called functional when productive rearrangements were above 56.7%, and segregating when the standard deviation between donors exceeded 5%. A statistical classification framework was built to diagnose cytomegalovirus status from the catalog of TCR beta chain sequences. A later analysis assigned V and J genes by comparing TCR nucleotide sequences with IMGT/GENE-DB human TR gene sequences. The TCRdist pipeline was used in a later analysis to assign CDR3 sequences and most-parsimonious VDJ recombination scenarios. In a later analysis, each TCR beta chain was defined by its CDR3 amino acid sequence together with its V-gene family, and reads without a unique V-gene family were excluded. As a way to deal with suspected cross-contamination and a sequencing artifact, a later analysis dropped hundreds of nucleotide sequences that were highly shared and had low generation probability. In a later analysis, a clonal expansion index was calculated for each public chain from normalized within-repertoire ranks of inferred template counts. A later analysis computed generation probabilities with a VDJ recombination model fitted to out-of-frame rearrangements, and checked the results against IGoR. Hypergeometric tests were used in a later analysis to score TCR-TCR, TCR-HLA and TCR-CMV co-occurrence, with a repertoire-size bias correction applied to the TCR pairs. A later analysis estimated false discovery rates by permuting HLA or CMV assignments 20 times. A later analysis grouped co-occurring TCRs with DBSCAN, adding TCRdist sequence similarity when clustering within HLA-allele-positive subsets. Repertoires with fewer than 30,000 or more than 120,000 public chains, plus five repertoires with anomalous nucleotide sharing, were excluded from co-occurrence clustering. What TCRdb holds here is the immuneACCESS table cut down to in-frame rearrangements. Part of the clones is not present; checked against another copy, under half of the missing clones reflect an unresolved V gene, and the others are unexplained. From that table come the V and J calls and clone size; the DNA was used to work out D and trimming. Counted in this sample were 150,000 to 200,000 clones; 82% of them appeared once. Of the sample, about 1.5% is held by the ten largest clones.

V loses 5 bases of germline sequence and J loses 5 bases, and the interval between the two ends is 18 bases. The CDR3 holds 15 amino acids from the cysteine to the phenylalanine. Only CDR3 DNA remains: 45 bases, in frame from the first base. From a lookup of the germline V gene, CDR1 and CDR2 are SGHAT and FQNNGV. The sequenced sample consisted of PBMCs. The TCR comes from a man in his forties in good health and CMV-seronegative. Recombination connected TRBV11-2 to TRBJ1-1; confidence is insufficient to name the D gene. The CDR3 is CASSRIIGVGTEAFF. The sequenced DNA: TGTGCCAGCAGCCGGATCATCGGGGTTGGAACTGAAGCTTTCTTT.